Shown below are 31 T cell receptor beta chains from a single sample sequenced in a study of blood T cell repertoires in COVID-19. Only in-frame clones appear in the TCRdb table, and some are missing; sequencing was by immunoSEQ multiplex PCR. The data hold approximately 490,000 clones, with about nine tenths observed a single time. Sequencing was performed on PBMCs or T cells enriched from blood (not recorded which). The receptors stem from a woman under 30 who had recovered from COVID-19.

The rearrangement links TRBV10-1 to TRBJ2-7; TRBD1 might be the D (6 bases). This CDR3 comprises 13 residues. With 4 bases removed from V and 2 bases from J, the gap between germline ends came to 9 bases. Germline values: CDR1 WNHNN, CDR2 SYGVQD (reference sequence). CDR3 DNA: TGCGCCAGCAGTGCACAGGGAACCTACGAGCAGTACTTC. It yields the protein CASSAQGTYEQYF.

The chain carries TRBV13 and TRBJ2-3, with D possibly matching TRBD2 (7 bases). V was shortened by 1 base and J by 6 bases, with 14 bases between the two germline ends. The CDR3 is 15 amino acids. In germline, CDR1 is PRHDT, CDR2 FYEKMQ (reference sequence). CDR3 bases: TGTGCCAGCAGCTTAGACGTGGCGGGGGCGGATACGCAGTATTTT. Translated: CASSLDVAGADTQYF.

The V call is TRBV19, the J call TRBJ1-2; D is uncertain. CDR1 and CDR2 (germline): LNHDA, SQIVND (reference sequence). Deletions cut 7 bases from V and 0 bases from J, with 12 bases between. This CDR3 is built from 14 residues. The CDR3 DNA is TGTGCCAGTAAAGGGAGGGATGCTAACTATGGCTACACCTTC. It codes for CASKGRDANYGYTF.

This clone was observed a handful of times. This chain uses TRBV18 with TRBJ1-2; possible D gene TRBD1, 5 bases. Germline loops: CDR1 KGHSH, CDR2 LQKENI. The length of the CDR3 is 15 residues. Trimming stripped 2 bases from V and 5 bases from J, with 15 bases between. The CDR3 nucleotides are TGTGCCAGCTCACCAGGACGGGGACTATTTTATGGCTACACCTTC. Its protein is CASSPGRGLFYGYTF. Full variable domain (outside the CDR3, taken from reference TRBV18 and TRBJ1-2): NAGVMQNPRHLVRRRGQEARLRCSPMKGHSHVYWYRQLPEEGLKFMVYLQKENIIDESGMPKERFSAEFPKEGPSILRIQQVVRGDSAAYFCASSPGRGLFYGYTFGSGTRLTVV.

This sequence joins TRBV2 and TRBJ1-6; a possible D gene is TRBD1 (5 bases). This CDR3 is 16 amino acids long. Trimming removed 2 bases from V and 10 bases from J, with 18 bases in between. Germline values: CDR1 SNHLY, CDR2 FYNNEI. Here the CDR3 reads CASSERKGVIRSPLHF. In nucleotides, the CDR3 is TGTGCCAGCAGTGAACGGAAAGGGGTGATACGGTCACCCCTCCACTTT.

The chain combines TRBV5-1 with TRBJ1-1; D might be TRBD1 (6 bases). The V end was cut by 0 bases, the J end by 1 base, with 13 bases between. The germline gives CDR1 SGHRS, CDR2 YFSETQ. The length of the CDR3 is 16 residues. CDR3 DNA sequence: TGCGCCAGCAGCTTGGTGGCAGGGGTTGGGAACACTGAAGCTTTCTTT. Amino acid sequence: CASSLVAGVGNTEAFF.

The genes are TRBV29-1 and TRBJ1-4, with D possibly matching TRBD1 (5 bases). This CDR3 spans 12 amino acids. CDR1 SQVTM and CDR2 ANQGSEA come from the germline V gene. Deletions cut 2 bases from V and 8 bases from J, with 9 bases between. Here the CDR3 reads CSVERGGEKLFF. CDR3 sequence (DNA): TGCAGCGTTGAAAGGGGAGGGGAAAAACTGTTTTTT. Together with reference TRBV29-1 and TRBJ1-4, the CDR3 gives the full variable domain: SAVISQKPSRDICQRGTSLTIQCQVDSQVTMMFWYRQQPGQSLTLIATANQGSEATYESGFVIDKFPISRPNLTFSTLTVSNMSPEDSSIYLCSVERGGEKLFFGSGTQLSVL.

The chain joins TRBV29-1 to TRBJ1-2; 7 positions agree with TRBD1. Germline trimming cut 3 bases from V and 4 bases from J; bases unmatched to any gene: 11. In germline, CDR1 is SQVTM, CDR2 ANQGSEA. There are 15 residues in the CDR3. The CDR3 DNA is TGCAGCGTTGACCAGGGGGGCCTGGGGGCCTATGGCTACACCTTC. Translated, it gives CSVDQGGLGAYGYTF.

The rearrangement links TRBV27 to TRBJ1-1; TRBD1 matches at 10 bases. J lost 2 bases, V lost 2 bases, and 11 bases had no gene match. The CDR3 runs 18 residues. Germline lookup yields CDR1 MNHEY and CDR2 SMNVEV (reference sequence). The chain's CDR3 is CASSLVRDRGSLNTEAFF. The DNA for the CDR3 is TGTGCCAGCAGTTTAGTAAGGGACAGGGGTTCCTTAAACACTGAAGCTTTCTTT.

CDR3: CASSLTAGEETQYF. For the CDR3, the DNA is TGTGCCAGCAGCTTAACGGCAGGGGAGGAGACCCAGTACTTC. This rearrangement joins TRBV7-2 to TRBJ2-5; D perhaps matches TRBD1 (6 bases). The CDR3 sequence is 14 residues long. The V and J ends lost 2 bases and 5 bases respectively, with 12 bases between them. Germline V gene sequence: CDR1 SGHTA, CDR2 FQGNSA.

The chain recombines TRBV21-1 with TRBJ1-5; TRBD1, the D gene given by the table, was not confirmed from the DNA. TRBV21-1 is a documented pseudogene. CDR3 length: 12 residues. The CDR3 protein is CASTGDNQPQHF. The CDR3, as DNA: TGTGCCAGCACAGGGGACAATCAGCCCCAGCATTTT.

The chain joins TRBV28 to TRBJ1-6; D uncertain. The CDR3 runs to 12 residues. Trimming took 5 bases from V and 12 from J, leaving 11 bases between them. Germline V lookup: CDR1 MDHEN, CDR2 SYDVKM. The CDR3 DNA sequence: TGTGCCAGCAGTCCCCCCCGGGGACCCCTCCACTTT. Its translation is CASSPPRGPLHF.

This chain links TRBV30 with TRBJ1-1; 9 nucleotides match TRBD1. CDR3 length: 13 amino acids. The ends lost 5 bases at V and 4 bases at J; junction bases unmatched: 5. CDR1 is GTSNPN and CDR2 is SVGIG in the germline V gene (reference sequence). CDR3 in DNA: TGTGCCTGGGACAGGGGGATGAGCACTGAAGCTTTCTTT. This encodes CAWDRGMSTEAFF.

V usage is TRBV27 and J usage is TRBJ2-7; 8 bases fit TRBD2. Trimming at V came to 1 base and at J to 3 bases, leaving 5 bases not matched to a gene. The CDR3 runs 15 residues. CDR1 MNHEY and CDR2 SMNVEV come from the germline V gene (reference sequence). The chain's CDR3 is CASSLYSSGDYEQYF. In DNA, the CDR3 is TGTGCCAGCAGTTTATATAGTAGCGGGGACTACGAGCAGTACTTC.

V usage is TRBV5-1 and J usage is TRBJ1-1, with TRBD1 as a possible D gene (6 bases). Germline-derived CDR1 and CDR2 are SGHRS and YFSETQ. The CDR3 is made up of 13 amino acids. V was cut by 7 bases and J by 6 bases, with 16 bases left in between. The CDR3 reads CASRVGGQSEAFF. Written as DNA, the CDR3 is TGCGCCAGCCGTGTCGGGGGGCAGTCTGAAGCTTTCTTT.

J is TRBJ2-3 and V is TRBV28, with D possibly TRBD2 on 6 matching bases. The germline V gene has CDR1 MDHEN and CDR2 SYDVKM. The CDR3 extends over 17 amino acids. Between the trimmed V and J ends, which lost 5 bases and 6 bases, there was a span of 24 bases. This CDR3 reads CASSPRGAGHFQDTQYF. CDR3 nucleotide sequence: TGTGCCAGCAGTCCCCGAGGGGCGGGGCATTTTCAGGATACGCAGTATTTT.

The chain employs TRBV25-1 and TRBJ2-7; D is ambiguous. There are 12 residues in the CDR3. Germline-derived CDR1 and CDR2 are MGHDK and SYGVNS. Trimming pared 3 bases from V and 9 bases from J, leaving 12 bases between. CDR3 bases: TGTGCCAGCAGTGACCCCAATTCAGGGCAGTACTTC. Protein: CASSDPNSGQYF.

This chain connects TRBV30 to TRBJ1-1, with 7 bases matching TRBD1. Germline values: CDR1 GTSNPN, CDR2 SVGIG (reference sequence). V trimming: 8 bases; J trimming: 5 bases; junction bases outside the gene matches: 11. The CDR3 consists of 13 residues. CDR3 residues: CAASGTERTEAFF. DNA for the CDR3: TGTGCCGCGTCCGGGACAGAAAGGACTGAAGCTTTCTTT.

The CDR3 sequence: CAWGSRGTEAFF. The CDR3 region has the DNA TGTGCCTGGGGGTCTAGAGGCACTGAAGCTTTCTTT. The chain couples TRBV30 to TRBJ1-1; D call uncertain. CDR3 length: 12 residues. Trimming pared 5 bases from V and 4 bases from J, leaving 11 bases between. Per the germline V gene, CDR1 is GTSNPN and CDR2 is SVGIG (reference sequence).

The count of this clone is one. The chain combines TRBV2 with TRBJ1-1; perhaps TRBD1 as D (5 bases). Germline loops: CDR1 SNHLY, CDR2 FYNNEI. V lost 6 bases and J lost 4, with 9 bases in between. CDR3 length equals 12 residues. The CDR3 loop reads CASRADSTEAFF. The CDR3 coding sequence is TGTGCCAGCAGGGCCGACAGCACTGAAGCTTTCTTT.

The chain is built from TRBV6-5 and TRBJ2-7, with 10 bases lining up with TRBD1. The V gene's germline CDR1 is MNHEY and CDR2 SVGAGI. J lost 5 bases, V lost 2 bases, and 9 bases had no gene match. This CDR3 has 16 residues. The CDR3 coding sequence is TGTGCCAGCAGTTACGGTCCCGGGACAGGGGACCACGAGCAGTACTTC. This gives the protein CASSYGPGTGDHEQYF.

In the case of this clone: This sample also contains other DNA sequences that code for the same CDR3. This chain joins TRBV5-1 and TRBJ2-2; a possible D gene is TRBD2 (5 bases). The CDR3 contains 15 residues. CDR1 is SGHRS and CDR2 is YFSETQ in the germline V gene. V lost 4 bases, J lost 1 base, and 11 bases lay in between. CDR3 sequence: CASSLRTGNTGELFF. The CDR3 DNA reads TGCGCCAGCAGCCTTCGGACTGGGAACACCGGGGAGCTGTTTTTT.

The chain is built from TRBV28 and TRBJ1-2, with a weak D call TRBD1 (6 bases). The germline V gene encodes CDR1 MDHEN and CDR2 SYDVKM. V lost 5 bases and J 8 bases, leaving 12 bases between the germline ends. CDR3 length equals 12 residues. The CDR3 DNA sequence: TGTGCCAGCAGTCCTGGACAGTTCGGCTACACCTTC. It specifies CASSPGQFGYTF.

The chain has TRBV3-1 (or the pseudogene TRBV3-2) and TRBJ2-5, with 10 bases fitting TRBD1. Per germline, CDR1 LGHDT and CDR2 YNNKEL (reference sequence). J lost 5 bases, V lost 4 bases, and 4 bases had no gene match. This CDR3 contains 14 residues. The DNA for the CDR3 is TGTGCCAGCAGCCCGGGACAGGGGTGGGAGACCCAGTACTTC. Translation gives CASSPGQGWETQYF.

The rearrangement uses TRBV6-5 and TRBJ2-7, with TRBD1 matching 11 bases. This CDR3 is built from 15 residues. J gave up 5 bases and V 9 bases, and 12 bases lay outside the gene matches. Germline-derived CDR1 and CDR2 are MNHEY and SVGAGI. The CDR3 sequence: CASPKGDRGFDEQYF. The CDR3, as DNA: TGTGCCAGTCCCAAAGGGGACAGGGGGTTCGACGAGCAGTACTTC.

This chain uses TRBV7-2 with TRBJ2-7, with D tentatively TRBD2 (6 bases). V lost 3 bases to trimming and J lost 3 bases, with 15 bases between them. The length of the CDR3 is 15 residues. Per germline, CDR1 SGHTA and CDR2 FQGNSA. This CDR3 reads CASSFLPGELYEQYF. In DNA form, the CDR3 reads TGTGCCAGCAGCTTCCTCCCGGGGGAGCTCTACGAGCAGTACTTC.

The CDR3 sequence is CASSPRGGRTSAYNEQFF. DNA of the CDR3: TGTGCCAGTAGTCCCAGAGGGGGTAGGACATCTGCCTACAATGAGCAGTTCTTC. The chain links TRBV19 to TRBJ2-1, with TRBD1 as a possible D gene (6 bases). The CDR3 totals 18 residues. The germline CDR1 and CDR2 sequences are LNHDA and SQIVND (reference sequence). Trimming took 5 bases from V and 2 from J, leaving 22 bases between them.

This chain uses TRBV5-5 with TRBJ1-6; D not certain. V was cut by 1 base and J by 8 bases, with 4 bases left in between. This CDR3 is 12 amino acids long. Germline V gives CDR1 SGHKS, CDR2 YYEKEE (reference sequence). The CDR3 loop is CASSLFDSPLHF. CDR3 bases: TGTGCCAGCAGCTTGTTCGATTCACCCCTCCACTTT.

The rearrangement uses TRBV3-1 (or the pseudogene TRBV3-2) and TRBJ2-5; 10 positions agree with TRBD2. The V gene's germline CDR1 is LGHDT and CDR2 YNNKEL (reference sequence). This CDR3 region has 19 residues. V lost 5 bases and J lost 1; bases outside the gene matches: 16. The CDR3 DNA sequence: TGTGCCAGCAGCTCCCGACGGGCGGAGGAGCGGGGGGGCCAAGAGACCCAGTACTTC. Its translation is CASSSRRAEERGGQETQYF.

V and J are TRBV30 and TRBJ1-5; TRBD1 is a possible D gene (6 bases). CDR3 length equals 14 residues. CDR1 is GTSNPN, CDR2 SVGIG, per germline (reference sequence). V lost 5 bases, J lost 3 bases, and 14 bases lay in between. The CDR3 loop reads CAWRPTGINQPQHF. CDR3 bases: TGTGCCTGGCGACCGACAGGTATCAATCAGCCCCAGCATTTT.

A note on this clone: The same CDR3 is also encoded by other DNA sequences in this sample. V is TRBV7-2 and J is TRBJ2-1; 9 bases fit TRBD2. The germline V gene encodes CDR1 SGHTA and CDR2 FQGNSA. This CDR3 has 14 residues. Trimming removed 1 base from V and 7 bases from J; junction bases left unmatched: 2. This chain's CDR3 is CASSLGGLANEQFF. The CDR3 nucleotides are TGTGCCAGCAGCTTAGGGGGACTAGCTAATGAGCAGTTCTTC.